This T cell receptor beta chain comes out of a study of T cell clonality in common variable immunodeficiency. Many counts were recorded for this clone. The target antigen is unknown. CVID and control samples used equivalent genomic DNA input. TCRdb's copy holds only in-frame clones and misses some; the assay was immunoSEQ multiplex PCR. The profile covers tens of thousands of clones, none occurring a single time. Whole-study results and caveats: Shared TCRbeta clones were fewer between CVID subjects than controls. Links between repertoire features and CVID complications were heterogeneity-limited. TCRbeta clonality was increased in CVID versus healthy controls.

Sequencing was carried out using peripheral blood mononuclear cells. This clonotype was obtained from a person aged 18 to 70 in good health.

The CDR3 is CASSDEDREVEKLFF. The covered CDR3 bases are TGTGCCAGCAGCGACGAGGACAGGGAAGTTGAAAAA. The chain is built from TRBV5-4 and TRBJ1-4; 8 positions agree with TRBD1. Sequencing ends 3 residues short of the CDR3 end; the germline J gene provides the rest. From germline, CDR1 is SGHNT and CDR2 YYREEE (reference sequence). This CDR3 is built from 15 residues. Trimming took 4 bases from V and 7 from J; bases not matched to a gene: 9.